These 3 T cell receptor beta chains were sequenced from one sample in a study of shared clonotypes between healthy human individuals. Sequencing used immunoSEQ multiplex PCR; TCRdb keeps in-frame clones, though not all of them. In the table there are fewer than 2.5 million clones, 80% to 95% of which are singletons. Sequencing was carried out using naive CD4+ T cells from PBMCs. Regarding subset: CD45RA+ positively selected. Receptors were obtained from a man aged 18 to 30 in good health. Some clones in this sample may be carry-over from other donors' samples.

The rearrangement joins TRBV11-2 to TRBJ2-3; D assignment may be TRBD1 or TRBD2 (5 bases each). The CDR3 spans 12 residues. The V end was cut by 6 bases, the J end by 7 bases, with 11 bases between. Germline assignment: CDR1 SGHAT and CDR2 FQNNGV. CDR3 in amino acids: CASSSGTHTQYF. The CDR3 DNA reads as TGTGCCAGCAGTTCCGGGACGCATACGCAGTATTTT. Supplemented by reference TRBV11-2 and TRBJ2-3, the full variable domain reads EAGVAQSPRYKIIEKRQSVAFWCNPISGHATLYWYQQILGQGPKLLIQFQNNGVVDDSQLPKDRFSAERLKGVDSTLKIQPAKLEDSAVYLCASSSGTHTQYFGPGTRLTVL.

The V gene is TRBV28, the J gene TRBJ1-5; perhaps TRBD1 as D (6 bases). The ends were cut back, 7 bases at V and 4 bases at J, with 20 bases in the middle. Germline assignment: CDR1 MDHEN and CDR2 SYDVKM. The CDR3 contains 16 residues. DNA of the CDR3: TGTGCCAGCACCAGCGAAGGGGGGGGGTGGAATCAGCCCCAGCATTTT. This gives the protein CASTSEGGGWNQPQHF.

The V gene is TRBV7-6, the J gene TRBJ1-3; D remains unclear. The CDR3 is made up of 15 amino acids. In germline, CDR1 is SGHVS, CDR2 FNYEAQ. Between the trimmed V and J ends, which lost 4 bases and 4 bases, there was a span of 14 bases. This CDR3 reads CASSSGPAGGNTIYF. The CDR3 DNA reads TGTGCCAGCAGCTCGGGCCCCGCGGGAGGAAACACCATATATTTT.